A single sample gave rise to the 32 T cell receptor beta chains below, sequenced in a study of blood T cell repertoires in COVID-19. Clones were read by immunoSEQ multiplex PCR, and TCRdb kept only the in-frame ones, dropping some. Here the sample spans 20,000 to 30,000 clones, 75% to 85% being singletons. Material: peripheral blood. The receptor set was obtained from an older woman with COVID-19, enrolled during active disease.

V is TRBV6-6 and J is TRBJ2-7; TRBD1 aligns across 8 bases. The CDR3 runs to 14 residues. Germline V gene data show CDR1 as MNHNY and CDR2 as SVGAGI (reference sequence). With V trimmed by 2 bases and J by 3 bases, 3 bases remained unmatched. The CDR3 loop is CASSYPGQGYEQYF. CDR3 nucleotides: TGTGCCAGCAGTTACCCCGGACAGGGCTACGAGCAGTACTTC.

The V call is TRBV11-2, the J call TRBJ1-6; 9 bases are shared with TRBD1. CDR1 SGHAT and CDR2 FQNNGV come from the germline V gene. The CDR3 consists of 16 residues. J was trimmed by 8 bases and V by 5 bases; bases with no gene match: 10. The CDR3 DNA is TGTGCCAGCAGCCCCAGGGACAGGGAAAGGCATTCACCCCTCCACTTT. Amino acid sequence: CASSPRDRERHSPLHF.

The CDR3 DNA sequence: TGTGCCAGCAGGACCCTTGGGAGGGGCACCAGTCCAGCTTCACCCCTCCACTTT. This encodes CASRTLGRGTSPASPLHF. This chain connects TRBV28 to TRBJ1-6, with TRBD1 as a possible D gene (5 bases). Per germline, CDR1 MDHEN and CDR2 SYDVKM. This CDR3 region has 18 residues. V shed 6 bases and J shed 9 bases, with 27 bases lying between them.

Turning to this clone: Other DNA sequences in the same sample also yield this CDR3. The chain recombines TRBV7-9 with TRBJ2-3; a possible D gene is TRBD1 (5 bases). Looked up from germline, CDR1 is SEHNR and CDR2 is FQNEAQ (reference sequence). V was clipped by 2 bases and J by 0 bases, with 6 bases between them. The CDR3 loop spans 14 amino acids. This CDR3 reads CASSLQGSTDTQYF. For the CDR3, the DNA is TGTGCCAGCAGCTTACAGGGAAGCACAGATACGCAGTATTTT.

The CDR3 DNA is TGTGCCAGCAGTGAAGTTTTGGGAGTTGGCAATCAGCCCCAGCATTTT. It codes for CASSEVLGVGNQPQHF. The rearrangement links TRBV2 to TRBJ1-5, with D unresolved. The germline gives CDR1 SNHLY, CDR2 FYNNEI. Trimming removed 1 base from V and 2 bases from J, with 12 bases in between. The CDR3 is made up of 16 amino acids. Full variable domain (rest looked up from reference TRBV2 and TRBJ1-5): EPEVTQTPSHQVTQMGQEVILRCVPISNHLYFYWYRQILGQKVEFLVSFYNNEISEKSEIFDDQFSVERPDGSNFTLKIRSTKLEDSAMYFCASSEVLGVGNQPQHFGDGTRLSIL.

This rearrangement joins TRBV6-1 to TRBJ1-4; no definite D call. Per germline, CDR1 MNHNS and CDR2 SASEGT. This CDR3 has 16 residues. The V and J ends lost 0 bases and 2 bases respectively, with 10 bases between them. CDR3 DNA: TGTGCCAGCAGTGAAGCGCTCGGGGTCACTAATGAAAAACTGTTTTTT. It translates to CASSEALGVTNEKLFF.

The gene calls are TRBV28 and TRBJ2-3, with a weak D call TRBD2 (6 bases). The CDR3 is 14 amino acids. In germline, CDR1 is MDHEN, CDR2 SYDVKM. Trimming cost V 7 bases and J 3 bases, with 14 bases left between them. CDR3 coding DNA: TGTGCCAGCATTCCCTCACTAGCAACAGATACGCAGTATTTT. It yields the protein CASIPSLATDTQYF. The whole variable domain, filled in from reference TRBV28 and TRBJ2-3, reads DVKVTQSSRYLVKRTGEKVFLECVQDMDHENMFWYRQDPGLGLRLIYFSYDVKMKEKGDIPEGYSVSREKKERFSLILESASTNQTSMYLCASIPSLATDTQYFGPGTRLTVL.

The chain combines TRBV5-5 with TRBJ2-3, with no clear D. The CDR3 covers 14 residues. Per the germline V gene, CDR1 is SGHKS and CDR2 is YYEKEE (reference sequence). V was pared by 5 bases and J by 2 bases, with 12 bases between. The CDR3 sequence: CASSYSKITDTQYF. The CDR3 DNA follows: TGTGCCAGCAGTTATAGCAAAATCACAGATACGCAGTATTTT.

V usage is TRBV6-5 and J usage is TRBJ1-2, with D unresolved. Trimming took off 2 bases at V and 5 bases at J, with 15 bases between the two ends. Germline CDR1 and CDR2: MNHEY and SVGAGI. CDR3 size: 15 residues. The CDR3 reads CASSYARTIDYGYTF. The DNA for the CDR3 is TGTGCCAGCAGTTACGCCCGGACTATCGATTATGGCTACACCTTC.

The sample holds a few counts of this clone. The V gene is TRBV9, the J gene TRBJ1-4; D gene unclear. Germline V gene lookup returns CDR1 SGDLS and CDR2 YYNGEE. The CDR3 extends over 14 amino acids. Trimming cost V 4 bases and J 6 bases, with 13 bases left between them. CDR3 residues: CASSSSGGYEKLFF. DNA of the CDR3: TGTGCCAGCAGCTCCTCCGGCGGATATGAAAAACTGTTTTTT.

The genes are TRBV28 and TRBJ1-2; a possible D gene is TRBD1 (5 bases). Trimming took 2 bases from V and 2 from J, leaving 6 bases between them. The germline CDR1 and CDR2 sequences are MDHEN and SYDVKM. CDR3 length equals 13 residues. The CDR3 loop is CASSLQGNYGYTF. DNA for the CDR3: TGTGCCAGCAGTTTACAGGGAAACTATGGCTACACCTTC.

The CDR3 reads CASSQVGTGNEQYF. CDR3 DNA: TGCGCCAGCAGCCAAGTTGGGACAGGGAACGAGCAGTACTTC. The V call is TRBV4-3, the J call TRBJ2-7; 9 positions match TRBD1. This CDR3 is 14 amino acids long. CDR1 and CDR2 from the germline V gene are LGHNA and YSLEER. Trimming took 1 base from V and 5 from J; bases not matched to a gene: 3.

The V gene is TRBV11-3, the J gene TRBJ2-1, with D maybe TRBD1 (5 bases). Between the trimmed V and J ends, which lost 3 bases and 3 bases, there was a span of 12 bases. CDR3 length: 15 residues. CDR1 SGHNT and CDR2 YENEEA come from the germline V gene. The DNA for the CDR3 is TGTGCCAGCAGCTTCGGCAGGGTAGTCTACAATGAGCAGTTCTTC. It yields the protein CASSFGRVVYNEQFF.

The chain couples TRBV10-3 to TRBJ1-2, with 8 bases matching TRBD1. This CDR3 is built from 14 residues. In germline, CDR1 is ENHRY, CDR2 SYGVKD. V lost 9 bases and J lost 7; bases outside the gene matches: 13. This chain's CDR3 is CAIAEGAGGAGYTF. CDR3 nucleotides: TGTGCCATAGCTGAAGGGGCAGGGGGCGCTGGCTACACCTTC.

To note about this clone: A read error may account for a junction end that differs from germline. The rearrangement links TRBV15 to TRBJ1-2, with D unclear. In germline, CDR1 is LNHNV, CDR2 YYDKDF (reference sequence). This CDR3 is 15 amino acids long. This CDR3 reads CATSRGGREGYGYTF. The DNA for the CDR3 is TGTGCCACCAGTAGAGGAGGGAGGGAGGGCTATGGCTACACCTTC.

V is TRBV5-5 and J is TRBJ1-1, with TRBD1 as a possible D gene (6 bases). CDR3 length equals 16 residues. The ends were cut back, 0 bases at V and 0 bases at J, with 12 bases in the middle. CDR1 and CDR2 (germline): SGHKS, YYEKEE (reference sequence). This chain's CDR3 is CASSLAAGALNTEAFF. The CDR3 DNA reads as TGTGCCAGCAGCTTGGCAGCAGGGGCGTTGAACACTGAAGCTTTCTTT. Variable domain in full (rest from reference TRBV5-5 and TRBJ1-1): DAGVTQSPTHLIKTRGQQVTLRCSPISGHKSVSWYQQVLGQGPQFIFQYYEKEERGRGNFPDRFSARQFPNYSSELNVNALLLGDSALYLCASSLAAGALNTEAFFGQGTRLTVV.

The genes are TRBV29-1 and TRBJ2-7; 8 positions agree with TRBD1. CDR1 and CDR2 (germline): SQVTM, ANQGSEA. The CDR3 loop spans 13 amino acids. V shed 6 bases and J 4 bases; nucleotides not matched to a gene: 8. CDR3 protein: CSVSTGVGYEQYF. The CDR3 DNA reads TGCAGCGTATCGACAGGGGTCGGTTACGAGCAGTACTTC.

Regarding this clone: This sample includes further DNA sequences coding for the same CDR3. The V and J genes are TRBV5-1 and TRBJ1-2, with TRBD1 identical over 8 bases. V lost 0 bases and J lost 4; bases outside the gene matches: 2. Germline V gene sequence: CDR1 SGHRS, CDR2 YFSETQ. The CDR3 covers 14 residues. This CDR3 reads CASSLGTGGYGYTF. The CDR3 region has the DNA TGCGCCAGCAGCTTGGGTACAGGGGGCTATGGCTACACCTTC.

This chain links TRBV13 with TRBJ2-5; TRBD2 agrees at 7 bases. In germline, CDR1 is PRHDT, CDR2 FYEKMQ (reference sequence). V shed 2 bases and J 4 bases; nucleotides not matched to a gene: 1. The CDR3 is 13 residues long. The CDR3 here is CASSLWEGETQYF. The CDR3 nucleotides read TGTGCCAGCAGCTTATGGGAGGGAGAGACCCAGTACTTC.

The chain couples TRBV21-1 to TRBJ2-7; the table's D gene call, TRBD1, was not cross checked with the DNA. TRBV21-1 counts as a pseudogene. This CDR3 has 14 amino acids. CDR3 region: CASTPKTGPYEQYV. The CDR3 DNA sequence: TGTGCCAGCACCCCGAAAACAGGACCCTACGAGCAGTACGTC.

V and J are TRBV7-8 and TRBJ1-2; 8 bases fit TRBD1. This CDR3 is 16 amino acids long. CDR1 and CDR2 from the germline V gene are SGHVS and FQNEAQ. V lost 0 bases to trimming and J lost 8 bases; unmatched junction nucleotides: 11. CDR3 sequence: CASSLARRTGYNGYTF. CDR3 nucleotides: TGTGCCAGCAGCTTAGCGCGTAGGACAGGGTATAACGGCTACACCTTC.

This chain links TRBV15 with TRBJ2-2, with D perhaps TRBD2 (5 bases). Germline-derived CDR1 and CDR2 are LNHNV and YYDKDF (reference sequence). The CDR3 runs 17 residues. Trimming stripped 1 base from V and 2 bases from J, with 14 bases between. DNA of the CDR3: TGTGCCACCAGCAGAGGATACTCAGCGGCTAACACCGGGGAGCTGTTTTTT. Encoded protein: CATSRGYSAANTGELFF.

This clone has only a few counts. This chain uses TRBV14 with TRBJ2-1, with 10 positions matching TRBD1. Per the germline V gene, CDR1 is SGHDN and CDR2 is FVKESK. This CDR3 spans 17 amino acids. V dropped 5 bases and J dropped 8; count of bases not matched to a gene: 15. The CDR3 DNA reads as TGTGCCAGCAGCAAAACCCCCGGGACAGGGGTTTCAGATGAGCAGTTCTTC. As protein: CASSKTPGTGVSDEQFF.

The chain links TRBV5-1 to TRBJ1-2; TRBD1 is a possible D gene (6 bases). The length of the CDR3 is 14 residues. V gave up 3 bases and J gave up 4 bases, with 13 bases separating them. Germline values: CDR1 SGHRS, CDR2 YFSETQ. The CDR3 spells CASSSGEQGYGYTF. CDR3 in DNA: TGCGCCAGCAGCTCCGGGGAACAGGGCTATGGCTACACCTTC.

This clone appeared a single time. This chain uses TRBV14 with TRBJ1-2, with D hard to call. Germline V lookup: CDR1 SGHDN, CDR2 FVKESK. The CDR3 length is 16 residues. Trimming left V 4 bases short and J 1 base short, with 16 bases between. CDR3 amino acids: CASSPSYSFGNYGYTF. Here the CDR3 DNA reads TGTGCCAGCAGCCCAAGTTACAGTTTCGGTAACTATGGCTACACCTTC.

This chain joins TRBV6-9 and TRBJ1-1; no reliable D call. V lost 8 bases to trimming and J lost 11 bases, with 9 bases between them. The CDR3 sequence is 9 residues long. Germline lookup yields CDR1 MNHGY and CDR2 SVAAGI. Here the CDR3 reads CASGLRAFF. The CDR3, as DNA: TGTGCCAGCGGGTTGAGGGCTTTCTTT.

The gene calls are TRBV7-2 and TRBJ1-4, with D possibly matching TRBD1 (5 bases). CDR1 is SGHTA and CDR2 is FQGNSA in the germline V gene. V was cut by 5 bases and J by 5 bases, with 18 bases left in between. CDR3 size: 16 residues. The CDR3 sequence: CASSPWGGSGNEKLFF. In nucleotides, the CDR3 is TGTGCCAGCAGCCCCTGGGGGGGGTCAGGGAATGAAAAACTGTTTTTT.

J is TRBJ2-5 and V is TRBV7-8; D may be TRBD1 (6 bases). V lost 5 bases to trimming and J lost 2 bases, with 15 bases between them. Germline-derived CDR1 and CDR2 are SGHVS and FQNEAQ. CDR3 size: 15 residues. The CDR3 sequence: CASSPGQLSQETQYF. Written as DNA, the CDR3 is TGTGCCAGCAGCCCCGGACAGCTCAGTCAAGAGACCCAGTACTTC.

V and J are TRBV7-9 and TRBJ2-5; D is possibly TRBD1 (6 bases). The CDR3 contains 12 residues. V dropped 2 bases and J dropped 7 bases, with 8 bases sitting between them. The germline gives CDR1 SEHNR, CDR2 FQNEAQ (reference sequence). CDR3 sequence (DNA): TGTGCCAGCAGCTTACTACAGGGGACCCAGTACTTC. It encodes CASSLLQGTQYF.

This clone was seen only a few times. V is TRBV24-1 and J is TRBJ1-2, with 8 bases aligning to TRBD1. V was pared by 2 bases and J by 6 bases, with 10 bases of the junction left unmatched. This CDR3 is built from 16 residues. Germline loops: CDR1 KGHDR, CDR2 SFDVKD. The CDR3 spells CATSDSGTGNVNGYTF. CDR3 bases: TGTGCCACCAGTGATTCCGGGACAGGAAACGTGAATGGCTACACCTTC.

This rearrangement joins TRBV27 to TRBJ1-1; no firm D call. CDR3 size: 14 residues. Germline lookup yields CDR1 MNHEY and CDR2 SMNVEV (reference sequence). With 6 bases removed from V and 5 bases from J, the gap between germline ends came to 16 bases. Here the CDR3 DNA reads TGTGCCAGCAGCCAAGTGGTCTCGCGGACTGAAGCTTTCTTT. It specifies CASSQVVSRTEAFF.

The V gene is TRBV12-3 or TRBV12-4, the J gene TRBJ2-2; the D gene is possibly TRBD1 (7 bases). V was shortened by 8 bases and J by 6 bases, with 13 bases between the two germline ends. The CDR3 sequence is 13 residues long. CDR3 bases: TGTGCCAGCGGGGGGACAGTTGCCGGGGAGCTGTTTTTT. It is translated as CASGGTVAGELFF.